These 8 T cell receptor beta chains originate from one sample sequenced in a study of shared clonotypes between healthy human individuals (dated by TCRdb to about 2020). Library preparation used the immunoSEQ multiplex PCR assay. The table comes from immuneACCESS by way of TCRdb, which keeps in-frame sequences with V and J called. Part of the clones is missing from these tables; in studies checked, under half for an unresolved V gene and the rest for unknown reasons. Within this sample are more than 2 million clones, with 90% to 95% of them counted one time only. 0.1% to 0.15% of the sample goes to the ten largest clones. Sequencing input: naive CD4+ T cells sorted from blood. Per the publication, the cell subset or site label means: CD45RA+ positively selected. The receptors come from a man between 18 and 35 years old in good health.

The chain uses TRBV5-1 and TRBJ1-1, with 7 bases that match TRBD1. Per the germline V gene, CDR1 is SGHRS and CDR2 is YFSETQ. V trimming: 6 bases; J trimming: 5 bases; junction bases outside the gene matches: 16. This CDR3 spans 16 amino acids. CDR3 residues: CASNWDSPTRGTEAFF. CDR3 nucleotide sequence: TGCGCCAGCAACTGGGACAGTCCGACACGGGGAACTGAAGCTTTCTTT.

Only one count was recorded for this clone. The chain uses TRBV5-1 and TRBJ2-5; the D call may be TRBD1 or TRBD2 (5 bases each). Germline V gene sequence: CDR1 SGHRS, CDR2 YFSETQ. The ends were cut back, 6 bases at V and 2 bases at J, with 14 bases in the middle. This CDR3 spans 14 amino acids. The CDR3 sequence: CASTTSGQQETQYF. In nucleotides, the CDR3 is TGCGCCAGCACGACGTCGGGGCAGCAAGAGACCCAGTACTTC. The full variable domain, its missing parts supplied by reference TRBV5-1 and TRBJ2-5, is KAGVTQTPRYLIKTRGQQVTLSCSPISGHRSVSWYQQTPGQGLQFLFEYFSETQRNKGNFPGRFSGRQFSNSRSEMNVSTLELGDSALYLCASTTSGQQETQYFGPGTRLLVL.

The gene calls are TRBV5-1 and TRBJ2-7, with D tentatively TRBD1 (6 bases). The CDR3 covers 15 residues. Trimming left V 0 bases short and J 6 bases short, with 16 bases between. Germline assignment: CDR1 SGHRS and CDR2 YFSETQ. The CDR3 DNA reads TGCGCCAGCAGCTTGGAGGGGGATCCGCGTGGCGAGCAGTACTTC. It specifies CASSLEGDPRGEQYF.

The V gene is TRBV5-4, the J gene TRBJ1-2, with 8 bases lining up with TRBD1. Per germline, CDR1 SGHNT and CDR2 YYREEE (reference sequence). Trimming at V came to 4 bases and at J to 6 bases, leaving 11 bases not matched to a gene. The CDR3 sequence is 15 residues long. The CDR3 protein is CASSLPGGQKNGYTF. In nucleotides, the CDR3 is TGTGCCAGCAGCCTACCAGGGGGCCAAAAGAATGGCTACACCTTC.

The CDR3 DNA reads TGTGCCAGCAGCGCGAAAGACACCGGGGAGCTGTTTTTT. This codes for CASSAKDTGELFF. This chain joins TRBV7-9 and TRBJ2-2, with D unresolved. Germline V gene lookup returns CDR1 SEHNR and CDR2 FQNEAQ (reference sequence). Trimming left V 5 bases short and J 3 bases short, with 7 bases between. The CDR3 totals 13 residues.

J is TRBJ2-7 and V is TRBV11-2; perhaps TRBD1 as D (5 bases). V dropped 0 bases and J dropped 4 bases, with 13 bases sitting between them. CDR3 size: 15 residues. Germline CDR1 is SGHAT and CDR2 is FQNNGV. CDR3 in DNA: TGTGCCAGCAGCTTAGAATCGACAGCGCCATACGAGCAGTACTTC. The encoded protein is CASSLESTAPYEQYF.

The chain recombines TRBV7-2 with TRBJ1-1, with D perhaps matching TRBD1 (5 bases). Germline assignment: CDR1 SGHTA and CDR2 FQGNSA. V gave up 1 base and J gave up 1 base, with 7 bases separating them. The CDR3 is made up of 14 amino acids. Here the CDR3 reads CASSLGGENTEAFF. The CDR3 DNA reads as TGTGCCAGCAGCTTAGGAGGGGAGAACACTGAAGCTTTCTTT.

This chain joins TRBV30 and TRBJ1-1, with TRBD1 matching 8 bases. The V gene end was trimmed by 0 bases and the J gene end by 1 base; junction bases not matched to a gene: 1. The CDR3 loop spans 14 amino acids. Germline loops: CDR1 GTSNPN, CDR2 SVGIG (reference sequence). This chain's CDR3 is CAWSVQGGNTEAFF. The CDR3 region has the DNA TGTGCCTGGAGTGTACAGGGGGGGAACACTGAAGCTTTCTTT. Together with reference TRBV30 and TRBJ1-1, the CDR3 gives the full variable domain: SQTIHQWPATLVQPVGSPLSLECTVEGTSNPNLYWYRQAAGRGLQLLFYSVGIGQISSEVPQNLSASRPQDRQFILSSKKLLLSDSGFYLCAWSVQGGNTEAFFGQGTRLTVV.